This T cell receptor (beta chain) was found in a study of T-cell reconstitution after alpha-beta-depleted transplantation in children. The V end lost 5 bases, the J end lost 0 bases, and 15 bases lay between the germline ends. Germline-derived CDR1 and CDR2 are SGHKS and YYEKEE (reference sequence). The CDR3 consists of 16 residues. For TCRbeta, the library was prepared with unique molecular identifiers. Each CDR3 protein gets one entry after TCRdb re-called the PCR reads with MiXCR. The sample carries some 350,000 distinct CDR3 sequences, approximately 10% recorded once. This sequence was found in a human donor who donated a stem cell graft to a child with acute lymphoblastic leukemia. The chain couples TRBV5-5 to TRBJ2-1, with a tentative D call TRBD2 (5 bases). This sample comprised PBMCs from the stem cell graft donor, obtained from the stem cell graft. Here the CDR3 reads CASRNRPGSSYNEQFF. DNA for the CDR3: TGTGCCAGCAGGAACCGACCGGGGAGCTCCTACAATGAGCAGTTCTTC.